Listed here is a single T cell receptor (beta chain). PBMC-derived CD4+ and CD8+ T cells were sorted. The V end was cut by 0 bases, the J end by 11 bases, with 13 bases between. Germline CDR1 KGHSH, CDR2 LQKENI. The CDR3 has 13 amino acids. This entry comes from a study of CD8+ T cells in alopecia areata. Following RNA extraction, reverse transcription yielded cDNA that acted as the sequencing template. Data came from immunoSEQ multiplex PCR; TCRdb stores just in-frame clones and leaves some out. The sample contains 140,000 to 150,000 clones, under 60% of which appear only once. The sequence came from a human donor with alopecia areata. This specimen was CD4+ T cells sorted from blood, taken at week 0. V and J are TRBV18 and TRBJ2-5; D might be TRBD2 (6 bases). CDR3 residues: CASSPPIRLGQYF. The CDR3 DNA follows: TGTGCCAGCTCACCACCGATCCGACTAGGGCAGTACTTC.